This T cell receptor (beta chain) was retrieved from a study of vaccination and CD4 T cells after COVID-19. Once obtained from cultured CD4+ T cells, the DNA was sequenced using the Oncomine TCR Beta short-read assay. One entry per CDR3 protein, called by TCRdb with MiXCR from the PCR reads. The sample consists of 8,500 to 10,000 distinct CDR3 sequences, approximately 60% of them appearing once. Treatment given: roughly 11-day PBMC culture with coronavirus spike peptide pools or control peptides (ViraFEST assay). As regards this clonotype: Its target is unknown.

This CDR3 spans 15 amino acids. The V segment lost 6 bases and the J segment 8 bases; nucleotides outside the gene matches: 8. This receptor was obtained from a human donor who had recovered from COVID-19. Sequences were obtained from CD4+ T cells from blood, cultured in vitro. This sequence joins TRBV12-3 or TRBV12-4 and TRBJ2-1; TRBD2 matches 12 bases. This CDR3 reads CASRTTSGRIYEQFF. In nucleotides, the CDR3 is TGTGCCAGCAGGACTACTAGCGGGAGGATATATGAGCAGTTCTTC.